This entry describes one TCR beta chain. Its antigen remains unidentified. This specimen belongs to a study of cytomegalovirus exposure and HLA in healthy donors. Findings of the study overall: As a later analysis showed, a missense DCLRE1C variant was linked to trimming of TCR beta V- and J-genes.

The CDR3 spans 14 residues. Germline V gene data show CDR1 as SGDLS and CDR2 as YYNGEE. V lost 5 bases, J lost 4 bases, and 6 bases stayed unmatched. Those who donated were healthy bone marrow donors. Primers: 60 Vbeta forward and 13 Jbeta reverse. Only in-frame clones appear in the TCRdb table, and some are missing; sequencing was by immunoSEQ multiplex PCR. Altogether some 130,000 clones are present, 65% to 85% being singletons, with the ten largest covering roughly 3.8%. This clonotype was sampled from a male donor in good health and CMV-seronegative. What was sequenced was PBMCs. The genes are TRBV9 and TRBJ2-7; TRBD1 aligns across 10 bases. The CDR3 loop reads CASRDDRGLYEQYF. As DNA, the CDR3 is TGTGCCAGCAGGGACGACAGGGGGCTATACGAGCAGTACTTC.